This TCR beta chain was obtained from a study of blood T cell repertoires in COVID-19. Assay: immunoSEQ multiplex PCR; the TCRdb copy retains only in-frame clones and omits some. The sample lists about 110,000 clones, 82% occurring once. This sequence was found in a man in his 70s with acute or convalescent COVID-19. Sequencing used peripheral blood.

This CDR3 reads CASSLGGGRDTQYF. The CDR3 nucleotides read TGTGCCAGCAGTTTGGGGGGGGGAAGGGATACGCAGTATTTT. The chain joins TRBV6-5 to TRBJ2-3, with TRBD2 matching over 7 bases. CDR1 and CDR2 (germline): MNHEY, SVGAGI. The length of the CDR3 is 14 residues. Trimming took 4 bases from V and 6 from J; bases not matched to a gene: 7.